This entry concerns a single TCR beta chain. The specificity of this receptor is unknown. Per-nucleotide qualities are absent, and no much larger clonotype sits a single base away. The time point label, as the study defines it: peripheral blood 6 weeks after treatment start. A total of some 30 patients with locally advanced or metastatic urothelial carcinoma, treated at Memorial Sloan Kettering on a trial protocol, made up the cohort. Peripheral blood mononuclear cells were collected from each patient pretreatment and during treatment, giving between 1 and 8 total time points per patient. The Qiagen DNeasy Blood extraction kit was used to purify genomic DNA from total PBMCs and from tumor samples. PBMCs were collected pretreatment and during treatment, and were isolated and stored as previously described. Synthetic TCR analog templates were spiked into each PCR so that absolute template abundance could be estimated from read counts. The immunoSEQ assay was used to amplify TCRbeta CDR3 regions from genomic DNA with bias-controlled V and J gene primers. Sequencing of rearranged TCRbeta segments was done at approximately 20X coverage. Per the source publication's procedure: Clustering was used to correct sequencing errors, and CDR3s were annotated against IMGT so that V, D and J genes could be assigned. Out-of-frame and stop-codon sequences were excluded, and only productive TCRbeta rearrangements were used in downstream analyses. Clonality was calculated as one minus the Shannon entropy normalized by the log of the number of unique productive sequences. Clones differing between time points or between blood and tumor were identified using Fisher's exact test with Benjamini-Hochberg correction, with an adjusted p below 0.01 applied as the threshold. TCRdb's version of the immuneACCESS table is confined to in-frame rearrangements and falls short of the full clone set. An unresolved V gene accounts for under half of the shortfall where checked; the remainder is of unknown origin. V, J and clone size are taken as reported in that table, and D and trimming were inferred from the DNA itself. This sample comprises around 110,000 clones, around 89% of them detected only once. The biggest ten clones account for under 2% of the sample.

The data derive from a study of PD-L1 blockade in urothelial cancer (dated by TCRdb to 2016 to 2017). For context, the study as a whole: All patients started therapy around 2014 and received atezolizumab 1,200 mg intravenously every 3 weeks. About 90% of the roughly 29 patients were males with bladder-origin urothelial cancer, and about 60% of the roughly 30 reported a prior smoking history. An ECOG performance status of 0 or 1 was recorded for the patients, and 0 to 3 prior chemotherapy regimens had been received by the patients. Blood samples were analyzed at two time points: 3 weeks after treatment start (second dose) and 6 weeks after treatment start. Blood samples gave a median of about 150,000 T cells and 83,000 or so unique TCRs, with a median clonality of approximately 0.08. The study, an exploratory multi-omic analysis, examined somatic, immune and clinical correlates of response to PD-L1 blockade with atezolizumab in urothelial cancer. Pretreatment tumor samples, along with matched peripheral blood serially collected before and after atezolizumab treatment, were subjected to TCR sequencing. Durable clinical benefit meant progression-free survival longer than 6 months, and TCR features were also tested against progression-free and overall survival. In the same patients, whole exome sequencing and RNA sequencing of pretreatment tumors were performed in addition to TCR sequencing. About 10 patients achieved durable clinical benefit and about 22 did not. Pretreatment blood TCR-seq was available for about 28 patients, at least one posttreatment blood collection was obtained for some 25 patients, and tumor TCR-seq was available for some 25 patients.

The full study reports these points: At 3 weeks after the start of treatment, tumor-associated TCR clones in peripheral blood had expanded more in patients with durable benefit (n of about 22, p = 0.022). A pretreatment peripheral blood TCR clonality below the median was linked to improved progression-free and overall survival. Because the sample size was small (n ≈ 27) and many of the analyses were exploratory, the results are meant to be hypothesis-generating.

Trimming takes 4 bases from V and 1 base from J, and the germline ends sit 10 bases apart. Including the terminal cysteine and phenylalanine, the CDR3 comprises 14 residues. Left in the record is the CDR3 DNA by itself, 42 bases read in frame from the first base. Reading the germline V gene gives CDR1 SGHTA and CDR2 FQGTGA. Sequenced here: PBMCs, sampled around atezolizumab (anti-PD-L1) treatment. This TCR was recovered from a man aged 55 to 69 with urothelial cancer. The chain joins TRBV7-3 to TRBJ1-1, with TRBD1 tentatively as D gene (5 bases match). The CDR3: CASSSLGGNTEAFF. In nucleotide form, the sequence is TGTGCCAGCAGCTCCTTGGGGGGGAACACTGAAGCTTTCTTT.